Shown below are 29 T cell receptor beta chains from a single sample sequenced in a study of CD8 T cells in ankylosing spondylitis. Findings and caveats of the study: The study identified a TCR beta motif of several highly homologous variants that appeared characteristic of ankylosing spondylitis blood.

These receptors have no known antigen. TCRdb re-called the 5' RACE reads with MiXCR, one entry per CDR3 protein. The profile shows over 700,000 distinct CDR3 sequences, over 15% of them singletons. Sequencing was performed on blood, either unsorted or a sorted T cell fraction (not recorded which). These receptor sequences come from a male donor with ankylosing spondylitis.

The chain is built from TRBV20-1 and TRBJ2-7, with a weak D call TRBD1 (7 bases). The CDR3 extends over 12 amino acids. Between the trimmed V and J ends, which lost 2 bases and 4 bases, there was a span of 9 bases. Germline-derived CDR1 and CDR2 are DFQATT and SNEGSKA (reference sequence). The CDR3: CSARQGGYEQYF. CDR3 nucleotide sequence: TGCAGTGCTAGACAGGGGGGTTACGAGCAGTACTTC.

This clonotype was recorded at least ten times. For the CDR3, the DNA is TGCAGTGCTACCCAGGGCCCGGGCACTGAAGCTTTCTTT. Its protein product is CSATQGPGTEAFF. The V and J genes are TRBV20-1 and TRBJ1-1; maybe TRBD1 (5 bases). The CDR3 covers 13 residues. CDR1 is DFQATT, CDR2 SNEGSKA, per germline (reference sequence). V dropped 4 bases and J dropped 4 bases, with 13 bases sitting between them.

The chain uses TRBV7-7 and TRBJ2-5; D may be TRBD1 or TRBD2 (5 bases each). Trimming pared 3 bases from V and 2 bases from J, leaving 13 bases between. Germline V lookup: CDR1 SSHAT, CDR2 FNYEAQ (reference sequence). CDR3 length equals 15 residues. The CDR3: CASSLWTGQQETQYF. CDR3 in DNA: TGTGCCAGCAGCTTGTGGACGGGGCAACAAGAGACCCAGTACTTC.

Remarks on this clonotype: The junction shows a germline mismatch at one end, possibly a read error. The V gene is TRBV2, the J gene TRBJ2-5, with 9 nucleotides matching TRBD2. CDR3 length equals 14 residues. The germline gives CDR1 SNHLY, CDR2 FYNNEI. The CDR3 region has the DNA TGTGCCAGCGAAAGCGGGGGGACCGAAGAGAACCAGTACTTC. This codes for CASESGGTEENQYF. Complete variable domain (other parts from reference TRBV2 and TRBJ2-5): EPEVTQTPSHQVTQMGQEVILRCVPISNHLYFYWYRQILGQKVEFLVSFYNNEISEKSEIFDDQFSVERPDGSNFTLKIRSTKLEDSAMYFCASESGGTEENQYFGPGTRLLVL.

This clonotype was recorded a few times. V usage is TRBV12-3 or TRBV12-4 and J usage is TRBJ2-5; 7 nucleotides line up with TRBD1. The CDR3 has 14 residues. Trimming removed 5 bases from V and 5 bases from J; junction bases left unmatched: 8. The CDR3 sequence: CASSRDSFGETQYF. The CDR3 DNA sequence: TGTGCCAGCAGTCGGGACAGCTTCGGGGAGACCCAGTACTTC.

The chain joins TRBV12-3 or TRBV12-4 to TRBJ1-2; D is ambiguous. V lost 3 bases, J lost 0 bases, and 11 bases lay in between. CDR3 length equals 15 residues. CDR3 region: CASSLRQIANYGYTF. The DNA for the CDR3 is TGTGCCAGCAGTTTGAGGCAGATAGCTAACTATGGCTACACCTTC.

Many counts were recorded for this clonotype. This chain uses TRBV24-1 with TRBJ2-6; a weak D match, TRBD1 (5 bases). Looked up from germline, CDR1 is KGHDR and CDR2 is SFDVKD. The germline V and J ends were trimmed by 0 bases and 0 bases, with 11 bases remaining between them. The CDR3 length is 18 residues. The CDR3 reads CATSDLQGGASGANVLTF. The CDR3 bases are TGTGCCACCAGTGATTTGCAGGGCGGAGCCTCTGGGGCCAACGTCCTGACTTTC.

J is TRBJ2-3 and V is TRBV6-4, with D possibly called TRBD1 or TRBD2 (6 bases each). The CDR3 contains 15 residues. Trimming cost V 4 bases and J 8 bases, with 19 bases left between them. Germline lookup yields CDR1 MRHNA and CDR2 SNTAGT. The CDR3 reads CASSGDPAGQRTQYF. CDR3 nucleotides: TGTGCCAGCAGTGGCGATCCCGCGGGACAACGTACGCAGTATTTT.

This clonotype was observed a few times. This chain joins TRBV9 and TRBJ2-1; TRBD1 is a possible D gene (6 bases). The CDR3 is 16 amino acids. V lost 3 bases, J lost 5 bases, and 18 bases lay in between. Germline values: CDR1 SGDLS, CDR2 YYNGEE. CDR3 DNA: TGTGCCAGCAGCGCTCCTAAAGGACAGCTGAACAATGAGCAGTTCTTC. As protein: CASSAPKGQLNNEQFF.

This clonotype was counted only a few times. V is TRBV2 and J is TRBJ2-1, with unresolved D. Germline V lookup: CDR1 SNHLY, CDR2 FYNNEI. The V end lost 10 bases, the J end lost 6 bases, and 7 bases lay between the germline ends. CDR3 length: 10 residues. The CDR3 sequence: CAIEGNEQFF. Written as DNA, the CDR3 is TGTGCCATAGAAGGCAATGAGCAGTTCTTC. The full variable domain, rest sourced from reference TRBV2 and TRBJ2-1, is EPEVTQTPSHQVTQMGQEVILRCVPISNHLYFYWYRQILGQKVEFLVSFYNNEISEKSEIFDDQFSVERPDGSNFTLKIRSTKLEDSAMYFCAIEGNEQFFGPGTRLTVL.

This chain connects TRBV20-1 to TRBJ2-2; 7 nucleotides line up with TRBD1. With V trimmed by 6 bases and J by 4 bases, 5 bases remained unmatched. The CDR3 loop spans 13 amino acids. Germline V gene sequence: CDR1 DFQATT, CDR2 SNEGSKA (reference sequence). The CDR3 coding sequence is TGCAGTGCGGCCGGGACAGCCACCGGGGAGCTGTTTTTT. Its translation is CSAAGTATGELFF.

This clonotype was picked up a small number of times. The J gene is TRBJ1-5, the V gene TRBV5-8; D is ambiguous. The V gene's germline CDR1 is SGHTS and CDR2 YDEGEE. CDR3 length: 17 amino acids. V gave up 4 bases and J gave up 0 bases, with 17 bases separating them. The CDR3 DNA follows: TGTGCCAGCAGCCGGATTGGTGGTGCTTATAGCAATCAGCCCCAGCATTTT. Translation gives CASSRIGGAYSNQPQHF.

V gene TRBV7-3 combines with J gene TRBJ2-1; possibly TRBD2 for D (5 bases). Trimming took off 1 base at V and 13 bases at J, with 20 bases between the two ends. The CDR3 is made up of 15 amino acids. CDR1 and CDR2 (germline): SGHTA, FQGTGA. The CDR3 protein is CASSLSPLEGVSQFF. In DNA, the CDR3 is TGTGCCAGCAGCTTAAGCCCTCTTGAGGGAGTCAGTCAGTTCTTC.

This sequence joins TRBV6-1 and TRBJ2-3; D uncertain. The CDR3 has 15 residues. Trimming took off 0 bases at V and 4 bases at J, with 11 bases between the two ends. The germline V gene has CDR1 MNHNS and CDR2 SASEGT. CDR3 nucleotides: TGTGCCAGCAGTGAAGCGATCCGTATTTCAGATACGCAGTATTTT. Protein product: CASSEAIRISDTQYF.

This clonotype was seen more than once but under ten times. V and J are TRBV30 and TRBJ2-3; D ambiguous. V was shortened by 4 bases and J by 2 bases, with 10 bases between the two germline ends. Germline V gives CDR1 GTSNPN, CDR2 SVGIG (reference sequence). The CDR3 runs 13 residues. The CDR3 DNA reads as TGTGCCTGGACCAAACGGGTCACAGATACGCAGTATTTT. Translated, it gives CAWTKRVTDTQYF.

In this sample, this clonotype turned up a few times. The chain employs TRBV7-2 and TRBJ2-2, with 12 bases fitting TRBD2. The CDR3 has 15 residues. Germline V gives CDR1 SGHTA, CDR2 FQGNSA. V shed 5 bases, J shed 7 bases, and the junction held 5 bases outside the gene matches. DNA of the CDR3: TGTGCCAGCAGCCATAGGACTAGCGGGATCGGGGAGCTGTTTTTT. It encodes CASSHRTSGIGELFF. The variable domain in full, completed from reference TRBV7-2 and TRBJ2-2, reads GAGVSQSPSNKVTEKGKDVELRCDPISGHTALYWYRQSLGQGLEFLIYFQGNSAPDKSGLPSDRFSAERTGGSVSTLTIQRTQQEDSAVYLCASSHRTSGIGELFFGEGSRLTVL.

This chain connects TRBV20-1 to TRBJ1-4; the D gene is possibly TRBD1 (5 bases). Trimming pared 1 base from V and 3 bases from J, leaving 9 bases between. Looked up from germline, CDR1 is DFQATT and CDR2 is SNEGSKA (reference sequence). The CDR3 covers 14 residues. The CDR3 is CSARGQKANEKLFF. The CDR3, as DNA: TGCAGTGCTAGAGGACAGAAGGCTAATGAAAAACTGTTTTTT.

Notes on this clonotype: One end of the junction fails to match germline, which may point to a read error. The gene calls are TRBV7-2 and TRBJ1-5; TRBD1 matches 7 bases. CDR1 and CDR2 from the germline V gene are SGHTA and FQGNSA. This CDR3 has 14 residues. The CDR3 sequence is CASTPGGGSQPQHF. CDR3 nucleotides: TGTGCCAGCACCCCGGGAGGGGGCAGTCAGCCTCAGCATTTT.

This clonotype was detected only a few times. The gene calls are TRBV4-1 and TRBJ1-2; tentative D call: TRBD1 (5 bases). V lost 1 base and J 4 bases, leaving 10 bases between the germline ends. The CDR3 spans 14 residues. The germline V gene encodes CDR1 MGHRA and CDR2 YSYEKL. The CDR3 region has the DNA TGCGCCAGCAGCCAAGGCAGGGTGGGCTATGGCTACACCTTC. It is translated as CASSQGRVGYGYTF.

This clonotype has a count of ten or more. The rearrangement joins TRBV20-1 to TRBJ2-1, with D tentatively TRBD1 or TRBD2 (5 bases each). CDR3 length: 14 amino acids. V shed 2 bases and J shed 5 bases, with 13 bases lying between them. Germline assignment: CDR1 DFQATT and CDR2 SNEGSKA (reference sequence). CDR3 DNA: TGCAGTGCTAGATCCGGGGACCGAAACAATGAGCAGTTCTTC. This translates into CSARSGDRNNEQFF.

The rearrangement uses TRBV6-2 or TRBV6-3 and TRBJ2-7; unclear D gene. The V end was cut by 7 bases, the J end by 0 bases, with 13 bases between. This CDR3 has 14 amino acids. The germline V gene encodes CDR1 MNHEY and CDR2 SVGEGT. For the CDR3, the DNA is TGTGCCAGCACCTGGCTCCCCAGCTCCTACGAGCAGTACTTC. Translated: CASTWLPSSYEQYF.

This clonotype was recorded at least ten times. The V gene is TRBV5-1, the J gene TRBJ2-7, with TRBD1 identical over 7 bases. This CDR3 contains 14 residues. After removal of 4 bases from V and 6 bases from J, the junction contained 10 bases not matched to a gene. CDR1 is SGHRS, CDR2 YFSETQ, per germline. The CDR3 is CASSPSTGFSEQYF. The CDR3 DNA sequence: TGCGCCAGCAGCCCCTCGACAGGGTTCTCCGAGCAGTACTTC.

The chain combines TRBV28 with TRBJ2-3; D not resolved. V shed 3 bases and J shed 0 bases, with 10 bases lying between them. In germline, CDR1 is MDHEN, CDR2 SYDVKM. The length of the CDR3 is 15 residues. CDR3 residues: CASSFSRSSTDTQYF. CDR3 coding DNA: TGTGCCAGCAGTTTTAGTCGTTCTAGCACAGATACGCAGTATTTT.

This clonotype was counted a few times. This chain uses TRBV7-8 with TRBJ2-4, with 10 positions matching TRBD2. The ends lost 4 bases at V and 8 bases at J; junction bases unmatched: 11. CDR1 and CDR2 from the germline V gene are SGHVS and FQNEAQ. The CDR3 consists of 16 residues. CDR3 bases: TGTGCCAGCAGCTCAGAAGCGGGGGGGATGGGATACATTCAGTACTTC. As protein: CASSSEAGGMGYIQYF. The variable domain in full, completed from reference TRBV7-8 and TRBJ2-4, reads GAGVSQSPRYKVAKRGQDVALRCDPISGHVSLFWYQQALGQGPEFLTYFQNEAQLDKSGLPSDRFFAERPEGSVSTLKIQRTQQEDSAVYLCASSSEAGGMGYIQYFGAGTRLSVL.

In its sample, this clonotype was seen a few times. This chain links TRBV19 with TRBJ2-2; TRBD2 matches 8 bases. The V gene's germline CDR1 is LNHDA and CDR2 SQIVND (reference sequence). Losses at the gene ends were 5 bases for V and 0 bases for J; bases not matched to a gene: 5. This CDR3 comprises 16 residues. CDR3 DNA: TGTGCCAGTAGTGCCGGGGGGGACCCGAACACCGGGGAGCTGTTTTTT. It is translated as CASSAGGDPNTGELFF.

CDR3 sequence (DNA): TGTGCCACCAGTGACTTGCGGAATGAGCAGTTCTTC. The encoded protein is CATSDLRNEQFF. The genes are TRBV24-1 and TRBJ2-1, with unresolved D. Per germline, CDR1 KGHDR and CDR2 SFDVKD. The CDR3 is 12 residues long. Trimming left V 4 bases short and J 7 bases short, with 7 bases between.

The genes are TRBV6-6 and TRBJ2-7, with 10 bases lining up with TRBD2. V was pared by 6 bases and J by 4 bases, with 3 bases of the junction left unmatched. The CDR3 has 13 residues. Germline V gene lookup returns CDR1 MNHNY and CDR2 SVGAGI (reference sequence). Here the CDR3 reads CASSQTSGYEQYF. DNA for the CDR3: TGTGCCAGCAGCCAGACTAGCGGGTACGAGCAGTACTTC.

This clonotype turned up a few times. The chain is built from TRBV2 and TRBJ1-1; D not resolved. CDR1 and CDR2 from the germline V gene are SNHLY and FYNNEI. The CDR3 is 14 amino acids. Trimming stripped 1 base from V and 1 base from J, with 7 bases between. The CDR3 DNA sequence: TGTGCCAGCAGTGAAGTCGGGCCGAACACTGAAGCTTTCTTT. Protein product: CASSEVGPNTEAFF.

This clonotype was found many times. The junction differs from germline at one of its ends, possibly a read error. The V gene is TRBV9, the J gene TRBJ2-7; TRBD2 agrees at 7 bases. The CDR3 runs to 14 residues. Germline V gene data show CDR1 as SGDLS and CDR2 as YYNGEE. The CDR3 region is CASSVGSGPYEQYF. In DNA form, the CDR3 reads TGCGCCAGCAGTGTTGGTAGCGGGCCCTACGAGCAGTACTTC.